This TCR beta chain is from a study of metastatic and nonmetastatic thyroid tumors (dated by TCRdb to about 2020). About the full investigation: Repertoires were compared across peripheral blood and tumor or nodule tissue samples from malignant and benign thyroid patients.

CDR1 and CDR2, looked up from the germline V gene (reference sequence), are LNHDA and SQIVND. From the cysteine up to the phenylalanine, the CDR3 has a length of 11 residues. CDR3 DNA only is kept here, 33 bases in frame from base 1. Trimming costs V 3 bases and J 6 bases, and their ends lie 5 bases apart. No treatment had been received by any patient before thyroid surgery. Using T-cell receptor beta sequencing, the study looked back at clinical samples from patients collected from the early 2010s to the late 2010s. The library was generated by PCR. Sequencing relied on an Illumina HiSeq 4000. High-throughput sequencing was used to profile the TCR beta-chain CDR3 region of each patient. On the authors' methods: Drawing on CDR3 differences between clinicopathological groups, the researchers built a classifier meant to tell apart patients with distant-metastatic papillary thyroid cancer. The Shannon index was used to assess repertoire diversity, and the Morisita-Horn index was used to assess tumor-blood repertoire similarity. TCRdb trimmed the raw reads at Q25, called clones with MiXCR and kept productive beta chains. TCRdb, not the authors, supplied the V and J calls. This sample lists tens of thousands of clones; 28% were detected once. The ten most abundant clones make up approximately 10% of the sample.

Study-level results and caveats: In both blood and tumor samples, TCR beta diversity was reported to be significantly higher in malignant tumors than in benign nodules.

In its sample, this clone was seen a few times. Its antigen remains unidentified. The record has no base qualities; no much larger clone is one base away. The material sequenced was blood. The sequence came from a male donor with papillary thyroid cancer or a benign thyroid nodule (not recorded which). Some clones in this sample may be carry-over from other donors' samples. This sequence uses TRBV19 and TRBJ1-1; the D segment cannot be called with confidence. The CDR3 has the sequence CASSIRSEAFF. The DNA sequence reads TGTGCCAGTAGTATCCGGTCTGAAGCTTTCTTT.